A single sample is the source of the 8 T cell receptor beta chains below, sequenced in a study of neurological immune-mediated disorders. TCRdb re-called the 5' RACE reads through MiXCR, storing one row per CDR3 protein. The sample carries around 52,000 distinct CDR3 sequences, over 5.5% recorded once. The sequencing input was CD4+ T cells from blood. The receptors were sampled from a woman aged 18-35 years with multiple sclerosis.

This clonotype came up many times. This CDR3 reads CASTAPGGYSNQPQHF. Written as DNA, the CDR3 is TGCGCCAGCACCGCCCCAGGGGGATATAGCAATCAGCCCCAGCATTTT. This chain connects TRBV10-2 to TRBJ1-5; 7 positions agree with TRBD1. The CDR3 consists of 16 residues. J lost 0 bases, V lost 7 bases, and 9 bases had no gene match. In germline, CDR1 is WSHSY, CDR2 SAAADI.

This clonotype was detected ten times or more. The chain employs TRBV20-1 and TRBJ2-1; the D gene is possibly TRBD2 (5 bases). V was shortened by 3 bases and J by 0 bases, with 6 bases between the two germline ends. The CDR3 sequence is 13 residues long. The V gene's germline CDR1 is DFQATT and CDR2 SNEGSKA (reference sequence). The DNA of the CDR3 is TGCAGTGCTAGCGGGGACTCCTACAATGAGCAGTTCTTC. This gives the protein CSASGDSYNEQFF.

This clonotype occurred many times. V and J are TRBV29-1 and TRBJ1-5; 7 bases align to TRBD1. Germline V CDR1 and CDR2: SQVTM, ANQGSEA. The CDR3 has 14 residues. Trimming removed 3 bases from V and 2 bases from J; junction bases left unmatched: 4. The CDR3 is CSVEETGGNQPQHF. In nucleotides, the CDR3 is TGCAGCGTTGAGGAAACAGGGGGCAATCAGCCCCAGCATTTT.

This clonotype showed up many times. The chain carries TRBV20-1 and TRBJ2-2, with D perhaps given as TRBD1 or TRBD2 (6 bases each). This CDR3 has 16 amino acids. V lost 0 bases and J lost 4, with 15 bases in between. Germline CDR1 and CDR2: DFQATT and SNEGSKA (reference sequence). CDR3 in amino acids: CSARDAKGGSTGELFF. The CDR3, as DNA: TGCAGTGCTAGAGATGCTAAGGGGGGTAGCACCGGGGAGCTGTTTTTT.

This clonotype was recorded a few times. The CDR3 region is CASSPGGNTIYF. CDR3 in DNA: TGTGCCAGTAGTCCCGGGGGAAACACCATATATTTT. The V and J genes are TRBV19 and TRBJ1-3, with D unresolved. The CDR3 contains 12 residues. V lost 5 bases to trimming and J lost 4 bases, with 6 bases between them. Per germline, CDR1 LNHDA and CDR2 SQIVND (reference sequence).

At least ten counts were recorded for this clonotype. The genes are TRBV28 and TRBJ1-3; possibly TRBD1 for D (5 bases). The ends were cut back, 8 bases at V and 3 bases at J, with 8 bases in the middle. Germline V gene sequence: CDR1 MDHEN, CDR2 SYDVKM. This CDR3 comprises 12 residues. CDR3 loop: CASLTDGNTIYF. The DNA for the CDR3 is TGTGCCAGCCTGACAGATGGAAACACCATATATTTT.

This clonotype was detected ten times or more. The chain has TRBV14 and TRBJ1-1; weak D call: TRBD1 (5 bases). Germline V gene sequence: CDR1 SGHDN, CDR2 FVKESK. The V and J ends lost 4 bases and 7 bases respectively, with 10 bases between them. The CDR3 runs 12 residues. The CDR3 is CASSLLRGEAFF. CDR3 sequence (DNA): TGTGCCAGCAGCCTTTTAAGGGGTGAAGCTTTCTTT.

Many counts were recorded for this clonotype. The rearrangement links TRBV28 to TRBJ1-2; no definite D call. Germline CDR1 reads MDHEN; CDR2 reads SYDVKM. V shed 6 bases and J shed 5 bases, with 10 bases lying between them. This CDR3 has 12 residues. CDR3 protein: CASSASGYGYTF. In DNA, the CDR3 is TGTGCCAGCAGCGCCTCAGGTTATGGCTACACCTTC.